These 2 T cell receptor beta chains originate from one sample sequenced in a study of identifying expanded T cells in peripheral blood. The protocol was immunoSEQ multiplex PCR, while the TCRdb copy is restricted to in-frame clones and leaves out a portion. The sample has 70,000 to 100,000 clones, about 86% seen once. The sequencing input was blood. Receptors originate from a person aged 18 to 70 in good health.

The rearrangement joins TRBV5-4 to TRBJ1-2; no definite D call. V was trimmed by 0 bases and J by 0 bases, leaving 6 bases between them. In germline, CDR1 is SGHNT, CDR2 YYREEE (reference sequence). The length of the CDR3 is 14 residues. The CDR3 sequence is CASSLVDSNYGYTF. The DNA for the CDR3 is TGTGCCAGCAGCTTGGTAGACTCTAACTATGGCTACACCTTC.

The CDR3 loop is CASRAGTSTDTQYF. Written as DNA, the CDR3 is TGCGCCAGCAGAGCGGGGACTAGCACAGATACGCAGTATTTT. V usage is TRBV5-1 and J usage is TRBJ2-3, with TRBD2 matching 7 bases. Germline V gene sequence: CDR1 SGHRS, CDR2 YFSETQ. CDR3 length: 14 residues. V shed 5 bases, J shed 0 bases, and the junction held 3 bases outside the gene matches. The full variable domain, with the rest looked up from reference TRBV5-1 and TRBJ2-3, is KAGVTQTPRYLIKTRGQQVTLSCSPISGHRSVSWYQQTPGQGLQFLFEYFSETQRNKGNFPGRFSGRQFSNSRSEMNVSTLELGDSALYLCASRAGTSTDTQYFGPGTRLTVL.